The clone carrying this T cell receptor (beta chain) has ten or more counts. This sample stems from a study of T-cell reconstitution after alpha-beta-depleted transplantation in children. Unique molecular identifiers were incorporated into the prepared TCRbeta library. In TCRdb, the PCR reads were re-called with MiXCR into one record per CDR3 protein. The data show around 600,000 distinct CDR3 sequences, more than 20% seen once. The CDR3 is made up of 11 amino acids. Deletions cut 6 bases from V and 8 bases from J, with 9 bases between. Germline values: CDR1 SGHRS, CDR2 YFSETQ. The sample here was PBMCs, mostly from graft donor cells, taken 360 days after TCRalphabeta/CD19-depleted stem cell transplant. J is TRBJ2-1 and V is TRBV5-1; no clear D. The receptor's source is a boy younger than two who had a stem cell transplant for acute myeloid leukemia, so the T cells may come from the graft donor. CDR3 loop: CASTREDEQFF. The CDR3 nucleotides read TGCGCCAGCACCCGAGAGGATGAGCAGTTCTTC.